This T cell receptor (beta chain) was documented in a study of molecular identifiers for immune sequencing clone quantification. Study-level results: Effector cells kept over 99% of their molecules in clones above 20 RNA copies, while naive cells kept under 1% there. Sharing of a barcode by identical TCR molecules could cause highly expanded clone sizes to be underestimated.

TCR libraries were built in bulk with a published protocol and specific TCR primers. In TCRdb, the PCR reads were re-called with MiXCR into one record per CDR3 protein. This sample has 60,000 to 70,000 distinct CDR3 sequences; 15% to 20% occur once, and the top ten carry over 1.3%. Germline loops: CDR1 SNHLY, CDR2 FYNNEI. The J segment lost 2 bases and the V segment lost 2 bases, leaving 11 bases of the junction unmatched. There are 17 residues in the CDR3. Investigators produced naive CD8 libraries from approximately 20,000 to 1,000,000 sorted cells, drawing on 10%, 30% or 50% RNA. This clonotype was seen more than once but under ten times. Its matching antigen is unknown.

The source is a human donor in good health. Some libraries in this study had Jurkat cell RNA spiked in. Sequenced input: naive CD8+ T cells from blood, with Jurkat cell RNA spiked in. Stated subset: FACS-sorted CD8+CD4-CCR7+CD45RA+ naive T cells. The chain has TRBV2 and TRBJ1-2, with 7 bases lining up with TRBD1. In DNA, the CDR3 is TGTGCCAGCAGTGAACCCAGAGGGGGACAGATAAACTATGGCTACACCTTC. The encoded protein is CASSEPRGGQINYGYTF.